Below, 4 T cell receptor beta chains from the same sample are listed, as sequenced in a study of blood T cell repertoires in COVID-19. Method: immunoSEQ multiplex PCR; TCRdb's copy keeps in-frame clones and lacks some. The profile covers under 300,000 clones, with roughly 84% appearing a single time and about 1.4% taken by the ten largest. The sample taken for sequencing was peripheral blood. These receptors all come from a woman between 40 and 55 years old who had recovered from COVID-19.

The genes are TRBV19 and TRBJ1-5; D might be TRBD1 (6 bases). V lost 8 bases to trimming and J lost 6 bases, with 17 bases between them. The CDR3 is 14 amino acids. The germline CDR1 and CDR2 sequences are LNHDA and SQIVND (reference sequence). As DNA, the CDR3 is TGTGCCAGTGAAACAGGGAACCGGGGTCAGCCCCAGCATTTT. Translated, it gives CASETGNRGQPQHF.

The CDR3 DNA follows: TGTGCCAGCAGCCCCCGACAACTTAATGAAAAACTGTTTTTT. This codes for CASSPRQLNEKLFF. The V and J genes are TRBV28 and TRBJ1-4; D is undetermined. Trimming left V 6 bases short and J 4 bases short, with 12 bases between. CDR3 length equals 14 residues. CDR1 and CDR2 (germline): MDHEN, SYDVKM.

The V gene is TRBV19, the J gene TRBJ2-5, with 7 nucleotides matching TRBD1. Germline V gene lookup returns CDR1 LNHDA and CDR2 SQIVND (reference sequence). The V gene end was trimmed by 5 bases and the J gene end by 1 base; junction bases not matched to a gene: 4. There are 14 residues in the CDR3. As DNA, the CDR3 is TGTGCCAGTAGTGCCGGGGACAGCCAAGAGACCCAGTACTTC. Its protein is CASSAGDSQETQYF.

The chain uses TRBV6-5 and TRBJ1-1; D possibly corresponds to TRBD1 (5 bases). The ends were cut back, 4 bases at V and 4 bases at J, with 10 bases in the middle. The CDR3 has 13 residues. Germline V gene lookup returns CDR1 MNHEY and CDR2 SVGAGI. In DNA form, the CDR3 reads TGTGCCAGCAGTTCGCAGGGCGGCACTGAAGCTTTCTTT. Amino acids: CASSSQGGTEAFF.